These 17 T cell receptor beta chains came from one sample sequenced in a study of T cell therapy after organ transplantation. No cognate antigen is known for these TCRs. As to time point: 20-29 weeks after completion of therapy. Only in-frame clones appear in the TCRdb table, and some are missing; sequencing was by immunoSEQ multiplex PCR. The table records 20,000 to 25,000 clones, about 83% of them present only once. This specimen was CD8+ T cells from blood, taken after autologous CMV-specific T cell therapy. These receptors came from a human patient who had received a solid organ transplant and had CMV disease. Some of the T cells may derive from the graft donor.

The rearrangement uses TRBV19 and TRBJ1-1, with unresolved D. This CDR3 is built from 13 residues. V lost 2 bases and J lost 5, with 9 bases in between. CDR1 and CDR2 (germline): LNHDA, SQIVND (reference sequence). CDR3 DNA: TGTGCCAGTAGTATAACGAGGGTTACTGAAGCTTTCTTT. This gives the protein CASSITRVTEAFF.

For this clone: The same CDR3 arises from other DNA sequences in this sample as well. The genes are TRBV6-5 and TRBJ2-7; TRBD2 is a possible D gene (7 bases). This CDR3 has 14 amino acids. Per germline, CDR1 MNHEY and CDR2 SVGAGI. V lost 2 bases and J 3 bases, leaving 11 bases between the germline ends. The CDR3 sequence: CASSYGGAGYEQYF. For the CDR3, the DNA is TGTGCCAGCAGTTACGGGGGGGCTGGCTACGAGCAGTACTTC.

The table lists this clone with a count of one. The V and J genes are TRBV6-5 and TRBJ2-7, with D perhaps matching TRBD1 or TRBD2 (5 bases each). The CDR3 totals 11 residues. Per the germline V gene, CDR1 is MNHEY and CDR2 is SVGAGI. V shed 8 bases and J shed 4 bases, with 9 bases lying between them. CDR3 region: CASGDGYEQYF. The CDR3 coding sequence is TGTGCCAGCGGGGACGGGTACGAGCAGTACTTC.

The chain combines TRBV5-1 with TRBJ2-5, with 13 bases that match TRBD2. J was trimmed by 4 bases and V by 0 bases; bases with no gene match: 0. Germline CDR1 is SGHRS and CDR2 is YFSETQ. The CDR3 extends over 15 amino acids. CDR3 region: CASSLGLAGGETQYF. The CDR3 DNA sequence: TGCGCCAGCAGCTTGGGACTAGCGGGGGGAGAGACCCAGTACTTC.

The CDR3 bases are TGTGCCAGCAGTGGACGGGAGAACTACGAGCAGTACTTC. Protein product: CASSGRENYEQYF. The V and J genes are TRBV28 and TRBJ2-7; possible D gene TRBD2, 6 bases. The CDR3 sequence is 13 residues long. Between the trimmed V and J ends, which lost 5 bases and 3 bases, there was a span of 11 bases. Germline CDR1 and CDR2: MDHEN and SYDVKM.

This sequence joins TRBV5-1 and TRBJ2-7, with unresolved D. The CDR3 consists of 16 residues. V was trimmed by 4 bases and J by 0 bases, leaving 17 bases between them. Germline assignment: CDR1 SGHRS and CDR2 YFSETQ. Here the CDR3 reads CASSPPGGDYSYEQYF. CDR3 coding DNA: TGCGCCAGCAGCCCACCGGGCGGCGATTACTCCTACGAGCAGTACTTC.

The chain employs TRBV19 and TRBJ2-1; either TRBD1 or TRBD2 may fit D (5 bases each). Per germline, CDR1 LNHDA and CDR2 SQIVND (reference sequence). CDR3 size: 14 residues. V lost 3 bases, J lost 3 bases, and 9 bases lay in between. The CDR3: CASSMRGGYNEQFF. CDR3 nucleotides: TGTGCCAGTAGTATGAGGGGCGGCTACAATGAGCAGTTCTTC. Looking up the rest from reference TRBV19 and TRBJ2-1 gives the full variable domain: DGGITQSPKYLFRKEGQNVTLSCEQNLNHDAMYWYRQDPGQGLRLIYYSQIVNDFQKGDIAEGYSVSREKKESFPLTVTSAQKNPTAFYLCASSMRGGYNEQFFGPGTRLTVL.

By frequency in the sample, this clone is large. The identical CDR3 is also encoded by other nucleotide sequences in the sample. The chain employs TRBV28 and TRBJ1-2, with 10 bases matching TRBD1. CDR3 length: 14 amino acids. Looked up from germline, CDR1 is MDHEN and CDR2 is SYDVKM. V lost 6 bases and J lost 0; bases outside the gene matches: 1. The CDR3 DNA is TGTGCCAGCAGCGACAGGGGGCCTAACTATGGCTACACCTTC. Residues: CASSDRGPNYGYTF.

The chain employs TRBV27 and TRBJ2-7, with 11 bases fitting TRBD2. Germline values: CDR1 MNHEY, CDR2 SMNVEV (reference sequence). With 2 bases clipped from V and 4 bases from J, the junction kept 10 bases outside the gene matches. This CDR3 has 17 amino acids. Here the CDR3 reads CASSLDPPLAGVYEQYF. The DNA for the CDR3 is TGTGCCAGCAGTTTAGACCCCCCACTAGCGGGAGTTTACGAGCAGTACTTC.

The CDR3 DNA reads as TGTGCCAGCAGCGTAGCGCGACAGGCTGGTGGCTACACCTTC. Protein sequence: CASSVARQAGGYTF. The J gene is TRBJ1-2, the V gene TRBV9; possible D gene TRBD1, 6 bases. The length of the CDR3 is 14 residues. CDR1 SGDLS and CDR2 YYNGEE come from the germline V gene. V was clipped by 0 bases and J by 7 bases, with 13 bases between them.

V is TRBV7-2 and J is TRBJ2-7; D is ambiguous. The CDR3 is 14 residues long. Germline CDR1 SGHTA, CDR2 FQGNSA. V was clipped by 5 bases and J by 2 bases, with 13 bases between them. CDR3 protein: CASSTRSSPYEQYF. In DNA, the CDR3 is TGTGCCAGCAGCACCCGGTCCTCTCCCTACGAGCAGTACTTC.

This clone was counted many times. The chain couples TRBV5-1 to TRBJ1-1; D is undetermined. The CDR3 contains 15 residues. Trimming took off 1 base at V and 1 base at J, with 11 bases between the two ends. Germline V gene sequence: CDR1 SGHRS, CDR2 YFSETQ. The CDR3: CASSLFTGRNTEAFF. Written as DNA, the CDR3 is TGCGCCAGCAGCTTGTTTACGGGTCGGAACACTGAAGCTTTCTTT.

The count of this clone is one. CDR3 in DNA: TGTGCCAGTAGTGTAAGCCTCTCTGGGGCCAACGTCCTGACTTTC. Encoded protein: CASSVSLSGANVLTF. J is TRBJ2-6 and V is TRBV19; D remains ambiguous. The CDR3 has 15 amino acids. Trimming left V 5 bases short and J 0 bases short, with 8 bases between. Germline V gives CDR1 LNHDA, CDR2 SQIVND (reference sequence). The full variable domain, with the rest looked up from reference TRBV19 and TRBJ2-6, is DGGITQSPKYLFRKEGQNVTLSCEQNLNHDAMYWYRQDPGQGLRLIYYSQIVNDFQKGDIAEGYSVSREKKESFPLTVTSAQKNPTAFYLCASSVSLSGANVLTFGAGSRLTVL.

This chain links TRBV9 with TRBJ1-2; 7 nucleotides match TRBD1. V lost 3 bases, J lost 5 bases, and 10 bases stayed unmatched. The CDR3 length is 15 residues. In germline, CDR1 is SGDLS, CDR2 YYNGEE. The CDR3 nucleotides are TGTGCCAGCAGCGGCGGGACAGCCAGCGGGTATGGCTACACCTTC. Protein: CASSGGTASGYGYTF. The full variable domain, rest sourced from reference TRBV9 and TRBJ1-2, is DSGVTQTPKHLITATGQRVTLRCSPRSGDLSVYWYQQSLDQGLQFLIQYYNGEERAKGNILERFSAQQFPDLHSELNLSSLELGDSALYFCASSGGTASGYGYTFGSGTRLTVV.

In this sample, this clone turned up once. CDR3 in DNA: TGTGCCAGCAGCTTAGGGCTAGCCTCAGATACGCAGTATTTT. Amino acids: CASSLGLASDTQYF. This chain connects TRBV7-9 to TRBJ2-3, with D perhaps TRBD2 (5 bases). Germline CDR1 is SEHNR and CDR2 is FQNEAQ (reference sequence). V lost 1 base to trimming and J lost 4 bases, with 9 bases between them. The CDR3 sequence is 14 residues long.

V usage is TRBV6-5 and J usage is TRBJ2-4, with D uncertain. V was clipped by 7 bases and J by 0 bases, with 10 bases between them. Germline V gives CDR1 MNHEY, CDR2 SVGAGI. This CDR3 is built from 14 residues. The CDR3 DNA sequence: TGTGCCAGCACTCCTTGGGGAGCCAAAAACATTCAGTACTTC. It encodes CASTPWGAKNIQYF.

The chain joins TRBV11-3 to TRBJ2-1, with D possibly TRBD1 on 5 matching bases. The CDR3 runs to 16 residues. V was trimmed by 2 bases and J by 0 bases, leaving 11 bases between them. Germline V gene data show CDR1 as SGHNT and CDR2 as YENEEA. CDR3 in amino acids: CASSLFHGASYNEQFF. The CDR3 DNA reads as TGTGCCAGCAGCTTATTTCATGGGGCCTCCTACAATGAGCAGTTCTTC.